Listed below are T cell receptor beta chains from one sample, sequenced in a study of cytomegalovirus exposure and HLA in healthy donors. Only in-frame clones appear in the TCRdb table, and some are missing; sequencing was by immunoSEQ multiplex PCR. The profile shows fewer than 200,000 clones, about 80% of them singletons. Sample: PBMCs. These receptors all stem from a man aged 30-40 years in good health and CMV-seronegative. CDR3s include the opening cysteine and the closing phenylalanine or tryptophan. Fields, in order: J gene, V gene, D gene, clone size, CDR3 DNA, CDR3 protein. The D gene is left open where the match is weak. Clone size is shown for a subset of rows, as once, few, many or a class of expanded clone.

TRBJ1-2	TRBV7-9	NA	NA	TGTGCCAGCGATGGTGGGGGCGCGAACTATGGCTACACCTTC	CASDGGGANYGYTF
TRBJ1-2	TRBV6-1	NA	NA	TGTGCCAGCAGTGAACAGGGCGGCTATGGCTACACCTTC	CASSEQGGYGYTF
TRBJ2-3	TRBV6-1	NA	NA	TGTGCCAGCAGTGAAGTCGTAGATTATACGCAGTATTTT	CASSEVVDYTQYF
TRBJ2-1	TRBV6-5	TRBD2	few	TGTGCCAGCAGTTACGGACTAGCGGCCAACAATGAGCAGTTCTTC	CASSYGLAANNEQFF
TRBJ2-7	TRBV2	NA	NA	TGTGCCAGCAGTGAATTAGCAGATCGGGGCTACGAGCAGTACTTC	CASSELADRGYEQYF
TRBJ1-5	TRBV19	NA	NA	TGTGCCAGTAGTATAGCGGGTCAGCCCCAGCATTTT	CASSIAGQPQHF
TRBJ2-2	TRBV19	TRBD2	NA	TGTGCCAGTAGTATTCTAGCGGGGCAAACCGGGGAGCTGTTTTTT	CASSILAGQTGELFF
TRBJ2-6	TRBV10-3	TRBD1	few	TGTGCCGTGCAACAGGGGGCAGGGGCCAACGTCCTGACTTTC	CAVQQGAGANVLTF
TRBJ2-7	TRBV15	TRBD1	NA	TGTGCCACCCGAGACACAGGGGTCTCCTACGAGCAGTACTTC	CATRDTGVSYEQYF
TRBJ2-7	TRBV5-8	NA	once	TGTGCCACCAGGGGTCGAGGCCTCTACGAGCAGTACTTC	CATRGRGLYEQYF
TRBJ1-4	TRBV10-3	NA	few	TGTGCCATCTCTACAGGTGAAAAACTGTTTTTT	CAISTGEKLFF
TRBJ2-1	TRBV30	TRBD2	NA	TGTGCCTGGACGGCGACTAGCGGATACAATGAGCAGTTCTTC	CAWTATSGYNEQFF
TRBJ1-2	TRBV7-6	TRBD1	once	TGTGCCAGCAGCCCCGGGACAGGGTCTATCTATGGCTACACCTTC	CASSPGTGSIYGYTF
TRBJ1-1	TRBV7-3	TRBD1	once	TGTGCCAGCAGCCCCTTTGGGGACAGGGTCACTGAAGCTTTCTTT	CASSPFGDRVTEAFF
TRBJ2-3	TRBV11-3	TRBD2	NA	TGTGCCAGCAGCTTAAATGGCGGGGGAGATACGCAGTATTTT	CASSLNGGGDTQYF
TRBJ2-7	TRBV11-2	NA	once	TGTGCCAGCAGCTCAAACTACGAGCAGTACTTC	CASSSNYEQYF
TRBJ1-2	TRBV5-1	TRBD1	NA	TGCGCCAGCACCGTTACGACAGGGGGCCAAAACTATGGCTACACCTTC	CASTVTTGGQNYGYTF
TRBJ2-4	TRBV25-1	NA	NA	TGTGCCAGCAGCCCGCGATCGGGGGACATTCAGTACTTC	CASSPRSGDIQYF
TRBJ1-6	TRBV13	NA	NA	TGTGCCAGTAGTAGTCAGGACATTCTCTCACCCCTCCACTTT	CASSSQDILSPLHF
TRBJ1-2	TRBV6-1	NA	NA	TGTGCCAGCAGTTCCTTGACAGATATCTATGGCTACACCTTC	CASSSLTDIYGYTF
TRBJ2-7	TRBV29-1	NA	NA	TGCAGCGTTTGGGGAGCCGGGGGTGAGCAGTACTTC	CSVWGAGGEQYF
TRBJ1-2	TRBV27	NA	NA	TGTGCCAGCAGTCCCGCGGGGGGGTATGGCTACACCTTC	CASSPAGGYGYTF
TRBJ2-7	TRBV28	TRBD2	few	TGTGCCAGCAGTTTAATGACTAGCGGGAGCGAGCAGTACTTC	CASSLMTSGSEQYF
TRBJ1-1	TRBV28	NA	NA	TGTGCCAGCAGTCTAGGAATTGGGAACACTGAAGCTTTCTTT	CASSLGIGNTEAFF
TRBJ1-5	TRBV23-1	NA	NA	TGCGCCAGCAGTCATCACGGCGGGTGGCGAGGCAATCAGCCCCAGCATTTT	CASSHHGGWRGNQPQHF
TRBJ2-7	TRBV15	NA	NA	TGTGCCACCAGCATGGACAGGGAGGGCCTTCGGGAGCAGTACTTC	CATSMDREGLREQYF
TRBJ2-5	TRBV10-3	NA	NA	TGTGCCATCAGTGGAGGGGGCGCGGGGGAGACCCAGTACTTC	CAISGGGAGETQYF
TRBJ1-2	TRBV27	TRBD1	few	TGTGCCAGCAGCTCGAGGGGGCTTAACTATGGCTACACCTTC	CASSSRGLNYGYTF
TRBJ2-5	TRBV11-3	TRBD1	NA	TGTGCCAGCAGATTGTTTGGGACAGAGCAAGAGACCCAGTACTTC	CASRLFGTEQETQYF
TRBJ2-2	TRBV6-5	TRBD1	NA	TGTGCCAGCAGAATACAGGGGACCGGGGAGCTGTTTTTT	CASRIQGTGELFF
TRBJ1-2	TRBV30	NA	NA	TGTGCCTGGAGTGCCACCCGGGTCCTTAACTATGGCTACACCTTC	CAWSATRVLNYGYTF
TRBJ1-1	TRBV2	NA	NA	TGTGCCAGCAGGGGGGGCACTGAAGCTTTCTTT	CASRGGTEAFF
TRBJ2-5	TRBV5-4	TRBD2	NA	TGTGCCAGCAGCGTAACTAGCGACCAAGAGACCCAGTACTTC	CASSVTSDQETQYF
TRBJ1-5	TRBV30	NA	once	TGTGCCTGGAGTGTCTCGCGGATGGCAGCCAGCAATCAGCCCCAGCATTTT	CAWSVSRMAASNQPQHF
TRBJ1-6	TRBV5-4	TRBD1	once	TGTGCCAGCAGCCTCCGGGGGACAGGGGTCTCACCCCTCCACTTT	CASSLRGTGVSPLHF
TRBJ2-7	TRBV5-4	TRBD1	NA	TGTGCCAGCAGCCAAGGACAGGCCAACTCCTACGAGCAGTACTTC	CASSQGQANSYEQYF
TRBJ1-2	TRBV5-4	NA	once	TGTGCCAGCAGCGCGAGGCAGGGCGGCTATGGCTACACCTTC	CASSARQGGYGYTF
TRBJ2-1	TRBV6-1	NA	NA	TGTGCCAGCAGTGAGAGGGAGTACAATGAGCAGTTCTTC	CASSEREYNEQFF
TRBJ2-7	TRBV28	NA	NA	TGTGCCAGCAGTTACCCCTTGGGGCTGGGCTACGAGCAGTACTTC	CASSYPLGLGYEQYF
TRBJ1-2	TRBV9	NA	NA	TGTGCCAGCAGCGTAGTCGGGGGGGGAGTCTACACCTTC	CASSVVGGGVYTF
TRBJ2-7	TRBV19	NA	NA	TGTGCCAGTAGTATAGCTTTCAGGCGATCCTACGAGCAGTACTTC	CASSIAFRRSYEQYF
TRBJ2-2	TRBV5-1	TRBD1	few	TGCGCCAGCAGTCCCGGGACAGGGACCGGGGAGCTGTTTTTT	CASSPGTGTGELFF
TRBJ1-1	TRBV5-6	NA	NA	TGTGCCAGCAGCTCCCGCGGCCTTAACACTGAAGCTTTCTTT	CASSSRGLNTEAFF
TRBJ1-6	TRBV5-8	NA	NA	TGTGCCAGCAGCTACGCCAGGGGAAATTCACCCCTCCACTTT	CASSYARGNSPLHF
TRBJ2-5	TRBV30	TRBD2	once	TGTGCCTGGAGGGCCGGGACTAGCGGTCAAGAGACCCAGTACTTC	CAWRAGTSGQETQYF
TRBJ2-3	TRBV19	NA	NA	TGTGCCAGTAGTATGGGGCAGGGGTTAACAGATACGCAGTATTTT	CASSMGQGLTDTQYF
TRBJ1-4	TRBV27	NA	NA	TGTGCCAGCAGTTTATCAGGACTACCTGGTGAAAAACTGTTTTTT	CASSLSGLPGEKLFF
TRBJ2-2	TRBV30	NA	NA	TGTGCCTGGAGTGTGGGTCAGGAGAACACCGGGGAGCTGTTTTTT	CAWSVGQENTGELFF
TRBJ1-1	TRBV19	NA	NA	TGTGCCAGTAGTATCTTGGGGCAGATTAACACTGAAGCTTTCTTT	CASSILGQINTEAFF